The 20 T cell receptor beta chains below were found in one sample sequenced in a study of T cell clones after liver transplantation. Profiled with immunoSEQ multiplex PCR; TCRdb holds only in-frame clones, not every one. The sample carries fewer than 7,000 clones, around 80% recorded once. Specimen: CD8+ T cells from blood, collected 24 months after liver transplant. The receptors stem from a human patient who received a liver transplant. A subset of T cells may come from the graft donor.

The V and J genes are TRBV4-1 and TRBJ2-7; 8 bases fit TRBD1. The CDR3 length is 16 residues. Germline CDR1 is MGHRA and CDR2 is YSYEKL. J gave up 6 bases and V 2 bases, and 12 bases lay outside the gene matches. Written as DNA, the CDR3 is TGCGCCAGCAGCCAATCCCCCGACAGGGGCTTCAGCGAGCAGTACTTC. Translation: CASSQSPDRGFSEQYF.

Written as DNA, the CDR3 is TGTGCCAGCAGCTTAGGTTCCGGGTTCCCCTACAATGAGCAGTTCTTC. Amino acid sequence: CASSLGSGFPYNEQFF. The gene calls are TRBV11-3 and TRBJ2-1; no firm D call. The ends were cut back, 1 base at V and 2 bases at J, with 12 bases in the middle. Germline V gene data show CDR1 as SGHNT and CDR2 as YENEEA. The CDR3 length is 16 residues.

This clone is large (0.1 to 1%) by share. The rearrangement links TRBV7-9 to TRBJ2-1, with 11 bases lining up with TRBD2. The CDR3 loop spans 16 amino acids. The V segment lost 5 bases and the J segment 4 bases; nucleotides outside the gene matches: 7. Germline V gene data show CDR1 as SEHNR and CDR2 as FQNEAQ (reference sequence). The CDR3 nucleotides are TGTGCCAGCAGCCTAATGGGACTAGCGGATTACAATGAGCAGTTCTTC. Encoded protein: CASSLMGLADYNEQFF.

J is TRBJ1-1 and V is TRBV4-1; 8 nucleotides agree with TRBD1. CDR3 length: 15 amino acids. V gave up 3 bases and J gave up 0 bases; unmatched junction bases: 3. Germline CDR1 MGHRA, CDR2 YSYEKL. For the CDR3, the DNA is TGCGCCAGCAGCCACAGACAGGGGATGAACACTGAAGCTTTCTTT. Translation: CASSHRQGMNTEAFF.

Note on this clone: This specimen includes other DNA sequences encoding the same CDR3. V usage is TRBV19 and J usage is TRBJ2-7; D call uncertain. CDR3 length: 13 amino acids. V was pared by 3 bases and J by 3 bases, with 9 bases between. Germline V lookup: CDR1 LNHDA, CDR2 SQIVND (reference sequence). The CDR3 region is CASSIEGRYEQYF. CDR3 nucleotide sequence: TGTGCCAGTAGTATTGAAGGGCGCTACGAGCAGTACTTC.

The chain recombines TRBV5-5 with TRBJ2-6; no clear D gene. Germline lookup yields CDR1 SGHKS and CDR2 YYEKEE (reference sequence). Trimming left V 6 bases short and J 0 bases short, with 13 bases between. The CDR3 length is 16 residues. CDR3 sequence reads: CASTTKGSSGANVLTF. The CDR3 bases are TGTGCCAGCACAACTAAGGGAAGCTCTGGGGCCAACGTCCTGACTTTC.

J is TRBJ2-7 and V is TRBV6-5, with 8 bases lining up with TRBD1. Germline CDR1 is MNHEY and CDR2 is SVGAGI. With V trimmed by 2 bases and J by 3 bases, 3 bases remained unmatched. The CDR3 spans 14 residues. The CDR3 sequence: CASSYATGGYEQYF. CDR3 nucleotides: TGTGCCAGCAGTTACGCAACAGGGGGCTACGAGCAGTACTTC.

In its sample, this clone was seen once. The chain is built from TRBV2 and TRBJ2-4, with no clear D. The ends were cut back, 6 bases at V and 11 bases at J, with 11 bases in the middle. There are 11 residues in the CDR3. The germline V gene has CDR1 SNHLY and CDR2 FYNNEI. The CDR3 sequence: CASSLTDLQYF. The CDR3 region has the DNA TGTGCCAGCAGCCTTACAGACCTTCAGTACTTC. Full variable domain (missing parts from reference TRBV2 and TRBJ2-4): EPEVTQTPSHQVTQMGQEVILRCVPISNHLYFYWYRQILGQKVEFLVSFYNNEISEKSEIFDDQFSVERPDGSNFTLKIRSTKLEDSAMYFCASSLTDLQYFGAGTRLSVL.

V usage is TRBV27 and J usage is TRBJ2-3; 7 nucleotides agree with TRBD2. From germline, CDR1 is MNHEY and CDR2 SMNVEV (reference sequence). Trimming took 3 bases from V and 7 from J; bases not matched to a gene: 10. The CDR3 length is 15 residues. CDR3 in amino acids: CASSFGSGAVYTQYF. For the CDR3, the DNA is TGTGCCAGCAGTTTTGGCAGCGGGGCCGTGTATACGCAGTATTTT.

The V call is TRBV19, the J call TRBJ2-7; the D gene is possibly TRBD2 (6 bases). Trimming cost V 10 bases and J 6 bases, with 19 bases left between them. Germline V gene data show CDR1 as LNHDA and CDR2 as SQIVND (reference sequence). This CDR3 has 13 residues. This chain's CDR3 is CATGVGPAREQYF. DNA for the CDR3: TGTGCCACGGGGGTGGGTCCAGCGCGCGAGCAGTACTTC.

V usage is TRBV7-3 and J usage is TRBJ2-7; TRBD1 matches 8 bases. The V gene's germline CDR1 is SGHTA and CDR2 FQGTGA. Trimming took 0 bases from V and 7 from J; bases not matched to a gene: 5. The CDR3 has 14 amino acids. CDR3 bases: TGTGCCAGCAGCTTAACGTTAACAGGGGGAGAGCAGTACTTC. Translation gives CASSLTLTGGEQYF. Combining the CDR3 with reference TRBV7-3 and TRBJ2-7 gives the whole variable domain GAGVSQTPSNKVTEKGKYVELRCDPISGHTALYWYRQSLGQGPEFLIYFQGTGAADDSGLPNDRFFAVRPEGSVSTLKIQRTERGDSAVYLCASSLTLTGGEQYFGPGTRLTVT.

The V gene is TRBV5-4, the J gene TRBJ2-7; D remains ambiguous. Deletions cut 6 bases from V and 2 bases from J, with 15 bases between. The CDR3 has 14 amino acids. Per the germline V gene, CDR1 is SGHNT and CDR2 is YYREEE (reference sequence). The CDR3 sequence is CASTAEPGAYEQYF. Here the CDR3 DNA reads TGTGCCAGCACTGCGGAGCCTGGGGCCTACGAGCAGTACTTC.

This clone has a single count. The chain recombines TRBV7-9 with TRBJ2-7, with D possibly being TRBD1 (7 bases). Per germline, CDR1 SEHNR and CDR2 FQNEAQ (reference sequence). The germline V and J ends were trimmed by 4 bases and 2 bases, with 24 bases remaining between them. The CDR3 runs to 18 residues. CDR3 sequence (DNA): TGTGCCAGCAGCTACCCGAAGGGGGCCCCGACTAGTCCCTACGAGCAGTACTTC. Its translation: CASSYPKGAPTSPYEQYF.

The genes are TRBV7-6 and TRBJ2-2; tentative D call: TRBD2 (6 bases). CDR3 length equals 16 residues. Germline V lookup: CDR1 SGHVS, CDR2 FNYEAQ. V was shortened by 1 base and J by 3 bases, with 12 bases between the two germline ends. This CDR3 reads CASSLDAGLYTGELFF. In DNA, the CDR3 is TGTGCCAGCAGCTTAGATGCGGGACTGTACACCGGGGAGCTGTTTTTT.

This chain links TRBV9 with TRBJ1-3, with TRBD1 matching over 8 bases. Losses at the gene ends were 3 bases for V and 2 bases for J; bases not matched to a gene: 4. The CDR3 totals 15 residues. CDR1 is SGDLS, CDR2 YYNGEE, per germline. In DNA form, the CDR3 reads TGTGCCAGCAGCGCTGAGACAGGGGCTGGAAACACCATATATTTT. Translated, it gives CASSAETGAGNTIYF.

The chain combines TRBV10-2 with TRBJ2-1; 10 bases align to TRBD2. J was trimmed by 4 bases and V by 8 bases; bases with no gene match: 8. The CDR3 spans 15 residues. Germline CDR1 and CDR2: WSHSY and SAAADI. The CDR3 bases are TGCGCCAGCCGACAGAATAGCGGGAGGTACAATGAGCAGTTCTTC. Its protein is CASRQNSGRYNEQFF.

The rearrangement joins TRBV5-4 to TRBJ2-1; D unclear. Trimming removed 4 bases from V and 2 bases from J, with 1 base in between. The CDR3 loop spans 11 amino acids. CDR1 SGHNT and CDR2 YYREEE come from the germline V gene (reference sequence). CDR3 nucleotide sequence: TGTGCCAGCAGCGCCTACAATGAGCAGTTCTTC. Translated, it gives CASSAYNEQFF.

Only a few counts were recorded for this clone. The gene calls are TRBV6-4 and TRBJ2-3; D gene unclear. CDR1 MRHNA and CDR2 SNTAGT come from the germline V gene. Deletions cut 0 bases from V and 2 bases from J, with 3 bases between. The CDR3 loop spans 13 amino acids. In DNA form, the CDR3 reads TGTGCCAGCAGTGACTCGGACACAGATACGCAGTATTTT. Translation: CASSDSDTDTQYF.

CDR3 region: CASSYSGVMDTEAFF. As DNA, the CDR3 is TGTGCCAGCAGTTACTCCGGGGTTATGGACACTGAAGCTTTCTTT. The chain has TRBV6-5 and TRBJ1-1; no clear D. Germline-derived CDR1 and CDR2 are MNHEY and SVGAGI. V was pared by 0 bases and J by 3 bases, with 11 bases between. The CDR3 has 15 residues.

The V call is TRBV7-8, the J call TRBJ2-1; no definite D call. V was trimmed by 1 base and J by 6 bases, leaving 13 bases between them. Germline-derived CDR1 and CDR2 are SGHVS and FQNEAQ. This CDR3 has 15 residues. CDR3 in amino acids: CASSLVLSFGNEQFF. CDR3 DNA sequence: TGTGCCAGCAGCTTAGTTTTGTCCTTTGGCAATGAGCAGTTCTTC.